This T cell receptor beta chain was recovered during a study of T-cell reconstitution after alpha-beta-depleted transplantation in children. Preparation of the TCRbeta library involved a method that used unique molecular identifiers. TCRdb ran MiXCR on the PCR reads and lists one entry per CDR3 protein. The table has about 640,000 distinct CDR3 sequences, roughly 15% seen once; the top ten hold over 0.95%. In this sample, this clonotype turned up many times. CDR3 length equals 13 residues. Germline lookup yields CDR1 MNHEY and CDR2 SVGEGT. Trimming removed 6 bases at V and 3 bases at J, with 8 bases between.

V and J are TRBV6-2 or TRBV6-3 and TRBJ2-2; possible D gene TRBD2, 6 bases. This sample comprised PBMCs from the stem cell graft donor, obtained from the stem cell graft. This TCR was sampled from a human donor who donated a stem cell graft to a child with acute myeloid leukemia. The CDR3 DNA reads as TGTGCCAGCAGCCGGGACTACACCGGGGAGCTGTTTTTT. It specifies CASSRDYTGELFF.